A selection of T cell receptor beta chains follows, all from one sample in a study of blood T cell repertoires in COVID-19. Sequenced by immunoSEQ multiplex PCR; TCRdb stores in-frame clones only, minus some. The table records about 220,000 clones, roughly 84% of them present only once. Sequencing used peripheral blood. The receptors stem from a middle-aged man with active or convalescent COVID-19. CDR3s include the opening cysteine and the closing phenylalanine or tryptophan. Fields, in order: D gene, clone size, J gene, V gene, CDR3 protein, CDR3 DNA. D genes are given only for firm matches. Clone sizes are given selectively: once, few, many, or a class where the clone is expanded.

D: .; size: .; J: TRBJ2-1; V: TRBV9; CDR3: CASSVARLARSSEQFF; DNA: TGTGCCAGCAGCGTAGCTAGGCTAGCTAGGAGTTCAGAGCAGTTCTTC
D: .; size: .; J: TRBJ2-1; V: TRBV5-1; CDR3: CASTQVNNEQFF; DNA: TGCGCCAGCACACAAGTCAACAATGAGCAGTTCTTC
D: .; size: .; J: TRBJ1-2; V: TRBV6-2/TRBV6-3; CDR3: CASSSSNNGYTF; DNA: .
D: .; size: .; J: TRBJ2-2; V: TRBV5-1; CDR3: CASSLGTAENAGELFF; DNA: TGCGCCAGCAGCCTAGGGACTGCGGAGAACGCCGGGGAGCTGTTTTTT
D: TRBD2; size: .; J: TRBJ2-2; V: TRBV11-2; CDR3: CASSLVRAGGTGELFF; DNA: TGTGCCAGCAGCTTAGTTCGAGCGGGGGGGACCGGGGAGCTGTTTTTT
D: .; size: .; J: TRBJ2-1; V: TRBV2; CDR3: CAKTDYNEQFF; DNA: TGTGCCAAGACAGATTACAATGAGCAGTTCTTC
D: .; size: once; J: TRBJ2-5; V: TRBV7-9; CDR3: CASSSPSRDIQETQYF; DNA: TGTGCCAGCAGCTCCCCCTCCCGGGACATCCAAGAGACCCAGTACTTC
D: .; size: .; J: TRBJ1-6; V: TRBV28; CDR3: CASSLFLDSYNSPLHF; DNA: TGTGCCAGCAGTCTATTCCTCGACAGTTATAATTCACCCCTCCACTTT
D: TRBD1; size: .; J: TRBJ1-2; V: TRBV10-1; CDR3: CASSKGQVF; DNA: TGCGCCAGCAGTAAGGGACAGGTATTC
D: .; size: .; J: TRBJ2-1; V: TRBV5-6; CDR3: CASSLRVQAVSSYNEQFF; DNA: TGTGCCAGCAGCTTAAGGGTGCAAGCGGTGAGCTCCTACAATGAGCAGTTCTTC
D: .; size: .; J: TRBJ1-5; V: TRBV7-2; CDR3: CASSLDVGNQPQHF; DNA: TGTGCCAGCAGCTTAGACGTAGGCAATCAGCCCCAGCATTTT
D: TRBD2; size: .; J: TRBJ2-7; V: TRBV5-1; CDR3: CASSLATSGSGLYEQYF; DNA: TGCGCCAGCAGCTTGGCCACTAGCGGGAGTGGTCTCTACGAGCAGTACTTC
D: TRBD2; size: .; J: TRBJ2-1; V: TRBV15; CDR3: CATSVAGVSGDEQFF; DNA: TGTGCCACCAGTGTAGCGGGAGTCTCCGGCGATGAGCAGTTCTTC
D: TRBD1; size: .; J: TRBJ1-2; V: TRBV6-2/TRBV6-3; CDR3: CASSPTGVRGYTF; DNA: TGTGCCAGCAGTCCCACAGGGGTTCGTGGCTACACCTTC
D: .; size: .; J: TRBJ1-5; V: TRBV6-5; CDR3: CASSYAGQSSNQPQHF; DNA: TGTGCCAGCAGTTACGCCGGACAGAGTAGCAATCAGCCCCAGCATTTT
D: TRBD2; size: .; J: TRBJ2-1; V: TRBV5-4; CDR3: CASSLAAGVYNEQFF; DNA: TGTGCCAGCAGCTTGGCAGCGGGAGTCTACAATGAGCAGTTCTTC
D: .; size: once; J: TRBJ1-1; V: TRBV30; CDR3: CASQGGSHTEAFF; DNA: TGTGCCTCTCAGGGAGGGAGCCACACTGAAGCTTTCTTT
D: .; size: .; J: TRBJ1-1; V: TRBV7-9; CDR3: CASSLEGGTEAFF; DNA: TGTGCCAGCAGCTTAGAAGGCGGAACTGAAGCTTTCTTT
D: TRBD1; size: once; J: TRBJ1-1; V: TRBV6-5; CDR3: CASSYGTGVLNTEAFF; DNA: TGTGCCAGCAGTTACGGGACAGGGGTCTTGAACACTGAAGCTTTCTTT
D: TRBD1; size: .; J: TRBJ1-1; V: TRBV6-5; CDR3: CASGRTGGPEAFF; DNA: TGTGCCAGCGGACGGACAGGGGGCCCTGAAGCTTTCTTT
D: TRBD2; size: .; J: TRBJ2-5; V: TRBV7-8; CDR3: CASGPLRGQETQYF; DNA: TGTGCCAGCGGCCCCTTGCGGGGGCAAGAGACCCAGTACTTC
D: .; size: .; J: TRBJ2-1; V: TRBV5-6; CDR3: CASSLELRSYNEQFF; DNA: TGTGCCAGCAGCTTGGAACTCCGCTCCTACAATGAGCAGTTCTTC
D: TRBD1; size: .; J: TRBJ1-1; V: TRBV19; CDR3: CASSISSWTGPMNTEAFF; DNA: TGTGCCAGTAGTATAAGTTCTTGGACAGGTCCCATGAACACTGAAGCTTTCTTT
D: .; size: .; J: TRBJ1-1; V: TRBV28; CDR3: CATQGGAITEAFF; DNA: TGTGCCACCCAGGGTGGGGCGATCACTGAAGCTTTCTTT
D: TRBD1; size: .; J: TRBJ1-6; V: TRBV28; CDR3: CASSSGTGGTNSPLHF; DNA: TGTGCCAGCAGTTCCGGGACAGGGGGGACGAATTCACCCCTCCACTTT
D: TRBD2; size: .; J: TRBJ2-1; V: TRBV6-5; CDR3: CASNGGTYNEQFF; DNA: TGTGCCAGCAACGGGGGGACCTACAATGAGCAGTTCTTC
D: .; size: .; J: TRBJ2-3; V: TRBV9; CDR3: CASSAPSTDTQYF; DNA: TGTGCCAGCAGCGCCCCTAGCACAGATACGCAGTATTTT